This T cell receptor beta chain originates from a study of blood T cell repertoires in COVID-19 (dated by TCRdb to 2019 to 2021). Some background on the complete study: Samples covering the acute and convalescent phases of COVID-19 were provided by collaborators in the United States, Italy and Spain. The prospective study material was composed of cDNA or gDNA derived from T cells, B-cell-depleted T cells, or PBMCs. The dataset comprised deeply sampled blood TCRbeta repertoires from subjects exposed to, actively infected with, or recovered from COVID-19. A freely available public database, intended as a resource for researchers studying the immune response to SARS-CoV-2, is where the repertoires were released. The samples were drawn from the first 160 participants of the ongoing ImmuneRACE study and from roughly 1,300 subjects provided by 6 global collaborators. Sample metadata almost always included a de-identified subject ID, COVID-19 status, age in years and sex. Where available, HLA class I and class II types were taken from metadata supplied by the sample provider and were not determined by assay-based typing. General findings and caveats noted by the study authors: The amount of clinical and demographic metadata varied by source and participant and was provided uncurated.

This clone was recorded only once. Its antigen is still unknown. Base qualities are not recorded, but no much larger clone differs from it by a single base. One collaborating source in Seattle enrolled patients during active infection and followed them longitudinally through the course of disease. Each collaborating institution followed its own protocols to collect whole blood in K2EDTA tubes. For TCRbeta analysis, collaborators shipped samples as frozen whole blood, isolated PBMCs, or DNA extracted from either of those sample types. CDR1 LGHDT and CDR2 YNNKEL are derived from the germline V gene (reference sequence). The CDR3 holds 15 amino acids from the cysteine to the phenylalanine. The sequence is cut down to CDR3 DNA, 45 bases in frame from base 1. Relative to germline, V is 5 bases shorter and J is 0 bases shorter, with 13 bases between their ends. TCRbeta CDR3 regions were amplified from genomic DNA by means of the immunoSEQ Assay, a bias-controlled multiplex PCR. The study's processing was this. Nucleated cell counts per sample were estimated from amplification of reference gene primers within the assay. To quantify the absolute abundance of each unique TCRbeta CDR3 rearrangement, sequence reads were collapsed and filtered. For each sample, productive Simpson clonality was calculated as the square root of Simpson's diversity index over productive rearrangements. TCRdb re-hosts the immuneACCESS table, in-frame sequences only. Its copies lack some clones; in the studies checked, an unresolved V gene accounts for under half of them, and the cause for the rest is not known. V and J calls and clone size are as listed in that table; D and trimming were resolved from the DNA. The sample table holds some 130,000 clones, of which more than 85% were seen once. The leading ten clones occupy around 4.5% of the sample.

The TCR was taken from a man in his 60s with COVID-19, enrolled during active disease. Sample: peripheral blood. The chain employs TRBV3-1 (or the pseudogene TRBV3-2) and TRBJ1-1, with the D gene not confidently named. The CDR3 here reads CASSSQASLNTEAFF. The sequenced DNA is TGTGCCAGCAGCAGTCAGGCGAGCTTGAACACTGAAGCTTTCTTT.